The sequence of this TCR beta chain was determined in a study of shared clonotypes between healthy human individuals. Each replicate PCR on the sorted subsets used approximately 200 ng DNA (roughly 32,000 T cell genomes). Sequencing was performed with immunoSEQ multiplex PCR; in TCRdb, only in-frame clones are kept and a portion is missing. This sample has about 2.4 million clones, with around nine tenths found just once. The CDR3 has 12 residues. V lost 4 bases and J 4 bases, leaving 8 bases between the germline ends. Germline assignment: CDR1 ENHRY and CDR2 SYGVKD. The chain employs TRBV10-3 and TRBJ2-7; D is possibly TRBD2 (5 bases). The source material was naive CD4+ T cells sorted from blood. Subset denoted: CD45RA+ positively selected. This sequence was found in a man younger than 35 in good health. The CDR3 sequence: CAISAWEYEQYF. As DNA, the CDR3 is TGTGCCATCAGTGCATGGGAGTACGAGCAGTACTTC.